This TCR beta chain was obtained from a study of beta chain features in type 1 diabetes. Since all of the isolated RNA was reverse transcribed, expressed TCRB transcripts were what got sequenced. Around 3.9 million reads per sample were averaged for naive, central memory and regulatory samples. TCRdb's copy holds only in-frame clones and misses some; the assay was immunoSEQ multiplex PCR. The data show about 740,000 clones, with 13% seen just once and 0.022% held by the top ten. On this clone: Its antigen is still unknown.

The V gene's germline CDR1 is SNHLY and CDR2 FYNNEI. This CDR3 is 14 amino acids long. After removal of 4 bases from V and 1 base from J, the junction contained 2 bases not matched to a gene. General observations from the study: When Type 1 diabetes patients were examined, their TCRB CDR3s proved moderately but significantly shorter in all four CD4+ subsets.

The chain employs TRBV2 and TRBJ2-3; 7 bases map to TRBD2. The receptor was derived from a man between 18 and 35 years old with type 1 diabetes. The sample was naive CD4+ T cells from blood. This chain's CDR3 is CASSVTSGTDTQYF. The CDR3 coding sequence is TGTGCCAGCAGTGTAACTAGCGGCACAGATACGCAGTATTTT.